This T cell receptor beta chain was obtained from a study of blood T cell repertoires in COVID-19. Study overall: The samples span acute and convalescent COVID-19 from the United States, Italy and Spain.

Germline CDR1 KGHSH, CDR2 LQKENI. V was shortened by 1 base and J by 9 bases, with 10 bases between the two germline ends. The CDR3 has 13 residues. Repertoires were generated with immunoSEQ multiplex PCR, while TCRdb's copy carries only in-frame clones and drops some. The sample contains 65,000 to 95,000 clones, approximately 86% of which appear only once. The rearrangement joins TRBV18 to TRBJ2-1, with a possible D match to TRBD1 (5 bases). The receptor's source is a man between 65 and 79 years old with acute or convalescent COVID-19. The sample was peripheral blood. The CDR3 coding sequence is TGTGCCAGCTCACCACAGGGGTGGGGTGAGCAGTTCTTC. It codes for CASSPQGWGEQFF.